One TCR beta chain is described in this entry. Clones were sequenced by immunoSEQ multiplex PCR, and TCRdb holds only the in-frame ones, with some missing. The profile shows about 49,000 clones, over 70% of them singletons. This CDR3 is built from 19 residues. Germline CDR1 SEHNR, CDR2 FQNEAQ (reference sequence). Unmatched junction bases numbered 17, after V lost 5 bases and J lost 2 bases. This record comes from a study of blood T cell repertoires in COVID-19. The chain is built from TRBV7-9 and TRBJ2-7, with 11 positions matching TRBD2. The sample comprised peripheral blood. This TCR was recovered from a human donor in a cohort sampled during active COVID-19. The CDR3 nucleotides are TGTGCCAGCAGCAAGGACAGGGGCGGGTTTAGCGGGAGGGCCTACGAGCAGTACTTC. This encodes CASSKDRGGFSGRAYEQYF.